The sequence of this TCR beta chain was determined in a study of blood T cell repertoires in COVID-19 (dated by TCRdb to the early 2020s). At the level of the whole study: Samples from collaborators originated in the United States, Italy and Spain and spanned both the acute and convalescent phases of COVID-19. HLA class I and class II types, where available, came from metadata supplied by the sample provider rather than from assay-based typing. The samples were drawn from the first 160 participants of the ongoing ImmuneRACE study and from more than 1,000 subjects provided by 6 global collaborators. Deeply sampled blood TCRbeta repertoires from subjects exposed to, actively infected with, or recovered from COVID-19 were included in the dataset. The material from the prospective study consisted of cDNA or gDNA derived from T cells, B-cell-depleted T cells, or PBMCs. A freely available public database, intended as a resource for researchers studying the immune response to SARS-CoV-2, is where the repertoires were released. A de-identified subject ID, COVID-19 status, age in years and sex were almost always included in the sample metadata. Results and caveats for the whole study, not just this receptor: Clinical and demographic metadata were provided uncurated, with the amount varying by source and participant.

TCRbeta CDR3 regions were amplified from genomic DNA by means of the immunoSEQ Assay, a bias-controlled multiplex PCR. The published analysis was carried out like this. The number of nucleated cells in each sample was estimated from the amplification of reference gene primers within the assay. To quantify the absolute abundance of each unique TCRbeta CDR3 rearrangement, sequence reads were collapsed and filtered. For each sample, productive Simpson clonality was calculated as the square root of Simpson's diversity index across productive rearrangements. The table was pulled from immuneACCESS by TCRdb, which kept in-frame rearrangements only. Such tables lose some clones; where checked, under half of the loss comes from unresolved V genes, and the rest has no known cause. That table gives V, J and clone size, and the DNA gave D and trimming. The sample has approximately 200,000 clones on record, approximately 83% of them singletons. The top ten constitute over 2.5% of the sample.

Collaborating institutions collected whole blood in K2EDTA tubes following their own protocols. For TCRbeta analysis, collaborator samples were shipped as frozen whole blood, as isolated PBMCs, or as DNA extracted from either sample type. As regards this clone: There is no known antigen for this receptor. No quality values exist for individual bases; no much larger clone is one base distant.

Per the germline V gene, SNHLY is the CDR1 and FYNNEI is the CDR2. At the junction V is shortened by 10 bases and J by 2 bases; bases outside the gene matches: 2. The CDR3 numbers 13 residues from cysteine through phenylalanine. Just CDR3 DNA is preserved here, 39 bases in frame from base 1. This TCR came from a man in his sixties with acute or convalescent COVID-19. Sequencing was performed on peripheral blood. The chain was built from TRBV2 and TRBJ2-6, with 7 central nucleotides matching TRBD2. This receptor has the CDR3 CATTSAGANVLTF. The nucleotide sequence is given as TGTGCCACCACTAGCGCTGGGGCCAACGTCCTGACTTTC.